This note documents a single T cell receptor beta chain sequence. Its target is not known. Using immunoSEQ multiplex PCR, the repertoire was profiled, and TCRdb retains in-frame clones only, with some absent. The sample lists about 120,000 clones, about 91% occurring once. This entry comes from a study of T cell responses to AZD1222 COVID-19 vaccine. Study-wide results and caveats: Vaccine-related CD4 TCRs covered spike, predominating at 160-218 and 743-854.

V shed 5 bases and J shed 4 bases, with 11 bases lying between them. CDR1 is SGHAT, CDR2 FQNNGV, per germline. The CDR3 covers 14 residues. Second-dose recipients at about 4 or about 12 weeks were treated as one pooled group. This chain joins TRBV11-2 and TRBJ2-2; D perhaps matches TRBD2 (5 bases). The sample was peripheral blood, taken 28 days after the second AZD1222 dose. This receptor was identified in an adult who received the AZD1222 COVID-19 vaccine. In nucleotides, the CDR3 is TGTGCCAGCAGCCCTGGACTCCTCACCGGGGAGCTGTTTTTT. It codes for CASSPGLLTGELFF.